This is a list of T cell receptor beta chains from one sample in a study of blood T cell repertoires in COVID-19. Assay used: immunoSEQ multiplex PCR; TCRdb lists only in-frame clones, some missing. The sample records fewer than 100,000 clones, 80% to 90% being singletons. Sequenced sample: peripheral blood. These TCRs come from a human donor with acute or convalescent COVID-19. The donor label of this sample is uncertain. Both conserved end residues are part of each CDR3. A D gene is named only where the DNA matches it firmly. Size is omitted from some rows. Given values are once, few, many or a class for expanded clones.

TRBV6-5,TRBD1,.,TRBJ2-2,TGTGCCACCAGAATAAAAACAGGGGGCGGGGAGCTGTTTTTT,CATRIKTGGGELFF
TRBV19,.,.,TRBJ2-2,TGTGCCAGTAGTATAAGGCCGTGGGGCAGGACGAACACCGGGGAGCTGTTTTTT,CASSIRPWGRTNTGELFF
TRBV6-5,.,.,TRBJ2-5,TGTGCCAGCAGTTACCGGTCCATTCTTGTAGAGACCCAGTACTTC,CASSYRSILVETQYF
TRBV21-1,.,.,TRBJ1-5,TGTGCCAGCAGCAAGAGGTTAGCGTATTATAGCAATCAGCCCCAGCATTTT,CASSKRLAYYSNQPQHF
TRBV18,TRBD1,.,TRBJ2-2,TGTGCCAGCTCACCAATGGGACAGGGGTCAACCGGGGAGCTGTTTTTT,CASSPMGQGSTGELFF
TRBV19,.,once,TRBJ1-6,TGTGCCAGTAGTATCGGGGGGGAATACTATAATTCACCCCTCCACTTT,CASSIGGEYYNSPLHF
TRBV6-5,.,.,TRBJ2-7,TGTGCCAGCAGTTACAACAGCGAGCAGTACTTC,CASSYNSEQYF
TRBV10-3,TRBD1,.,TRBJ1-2,TGTGCCTCGACAGGGGAGTGGTACTATGGCTACACCTTC,CASTGEWYYGYTF
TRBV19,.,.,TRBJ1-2,TGTGCCAGTAGTCTCGCACCGGGGTATGGCTACACCTTC,CASSLAPGYGYTF
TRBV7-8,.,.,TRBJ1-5,TGTGCCAGCAGCTCAACCGGGGAGGGTCAGCCCCAGCATTTT,CASSSTGEGQPQHF
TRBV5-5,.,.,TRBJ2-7,TGTGCCAGCAGCTTACTACAGGGATTCTACGAGCAGTACTTC,CASSLLQGFYEQYF
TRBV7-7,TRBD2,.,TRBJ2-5,TGTGCCAGCAGCACCATCTCGGGGGGGCAAGAGACCCAGTACTTC,CASSTISGGQETQYF
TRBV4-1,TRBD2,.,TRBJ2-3,TGCGCCAGCAGCCCGATTCTAGCGGGGGTGGGAGATACGCAGTATTTT,CASSPILAGVGDTQYF
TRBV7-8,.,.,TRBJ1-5,TGTGCCAGCAGCTCCGACAGGAATAGCAATCAGCCCCAGCATTTT,CASSSDRNSNQPQHF
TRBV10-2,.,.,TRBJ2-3,TGCGCCAGCAATTGGCGGGCCAGCACAGATACGCAGTATTTT,CASNWRASTDTQYF
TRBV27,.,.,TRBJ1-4,TGTGCCAGCAGCCGAACCGGGACGGGAGTGGGAAAACTGTTTTTT,CASSRTGTGVGKLFF
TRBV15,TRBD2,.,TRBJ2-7,TGTGCCACCAGCAGAGTCCCGGGACTAGTTCTGTACGAGCAGTACTTC,CATSRVPGLVLYEQYF